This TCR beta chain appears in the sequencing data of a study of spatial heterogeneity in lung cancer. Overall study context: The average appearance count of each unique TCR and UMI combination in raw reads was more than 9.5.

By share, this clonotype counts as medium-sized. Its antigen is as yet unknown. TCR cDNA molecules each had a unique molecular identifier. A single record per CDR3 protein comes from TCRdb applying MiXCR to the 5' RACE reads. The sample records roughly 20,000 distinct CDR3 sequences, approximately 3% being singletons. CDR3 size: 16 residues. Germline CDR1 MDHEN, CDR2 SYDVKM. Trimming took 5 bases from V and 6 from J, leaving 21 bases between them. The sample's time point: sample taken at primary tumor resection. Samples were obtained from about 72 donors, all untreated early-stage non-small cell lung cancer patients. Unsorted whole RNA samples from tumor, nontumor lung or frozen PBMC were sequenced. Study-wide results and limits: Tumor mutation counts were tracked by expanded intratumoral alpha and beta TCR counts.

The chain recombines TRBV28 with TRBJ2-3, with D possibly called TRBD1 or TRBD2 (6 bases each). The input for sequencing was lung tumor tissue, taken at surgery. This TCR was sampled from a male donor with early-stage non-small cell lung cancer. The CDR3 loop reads CASSPLNRGPEDTQYF. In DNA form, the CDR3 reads TGTGCCAGCAGTCCTCTCAACCGGGGGCCTGAGGATACGCAGTATTTT.